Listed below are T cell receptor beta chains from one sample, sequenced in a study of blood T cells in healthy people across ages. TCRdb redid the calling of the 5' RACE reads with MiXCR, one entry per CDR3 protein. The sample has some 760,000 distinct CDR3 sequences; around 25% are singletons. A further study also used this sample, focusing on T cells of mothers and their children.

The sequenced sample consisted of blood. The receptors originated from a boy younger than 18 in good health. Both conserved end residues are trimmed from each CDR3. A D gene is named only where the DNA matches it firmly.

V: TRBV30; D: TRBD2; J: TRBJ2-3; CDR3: AWSAAGGLADTQY
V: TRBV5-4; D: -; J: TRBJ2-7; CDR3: ASSLGQNEQY
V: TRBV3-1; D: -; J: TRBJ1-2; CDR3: ASSQNSAGGYGYT
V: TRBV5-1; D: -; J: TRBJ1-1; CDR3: ASSLTGSALDTEAF
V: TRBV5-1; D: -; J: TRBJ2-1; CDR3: ASSPVGITSYNEQF
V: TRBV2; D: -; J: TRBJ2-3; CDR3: ASTETYTDTQY
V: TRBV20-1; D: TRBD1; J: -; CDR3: SARLRGRVGNEQF
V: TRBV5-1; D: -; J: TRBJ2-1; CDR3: ATAPGTPLMGQF
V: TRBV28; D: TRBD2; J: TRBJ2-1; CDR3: ASSEPGLAGISEQF
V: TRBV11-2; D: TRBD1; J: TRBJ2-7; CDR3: ASTTADRGSYEQY
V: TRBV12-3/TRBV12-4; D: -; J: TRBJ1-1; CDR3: ASSFAITVNTEAF
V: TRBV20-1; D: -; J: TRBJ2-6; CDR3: SVGTGSSGANVLT
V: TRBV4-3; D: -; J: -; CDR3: ASSQLGFSDQQF
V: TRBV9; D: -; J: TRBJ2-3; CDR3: ASSVEGASTDTQY
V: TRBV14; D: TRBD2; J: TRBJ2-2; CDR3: ASSPRTSGGRTGELF
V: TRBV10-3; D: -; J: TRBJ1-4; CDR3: AISEGQTSTNEKLF
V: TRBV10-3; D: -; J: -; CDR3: AISGGAYEQY
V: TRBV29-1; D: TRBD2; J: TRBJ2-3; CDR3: SVCVSGRTDTQY
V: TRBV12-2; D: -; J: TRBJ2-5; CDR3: ASRSPGRETQY
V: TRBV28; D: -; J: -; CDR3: ASSLFRGANEQF
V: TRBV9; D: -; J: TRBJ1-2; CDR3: ASSVSNQAGYT
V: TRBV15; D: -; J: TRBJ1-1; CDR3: ATSRAGVTEAF
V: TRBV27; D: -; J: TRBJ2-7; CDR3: ASGPDRIVYEQY
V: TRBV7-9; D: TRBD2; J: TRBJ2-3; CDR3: ASRLGLAGGTD
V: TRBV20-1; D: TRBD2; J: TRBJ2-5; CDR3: SARAGGPSITETQY
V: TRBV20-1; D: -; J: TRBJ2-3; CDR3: SACLDHSTDTQY
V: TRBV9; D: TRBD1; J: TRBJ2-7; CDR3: ASSAGHRGEQY
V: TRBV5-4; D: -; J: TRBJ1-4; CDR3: ASSVQGGEKLS
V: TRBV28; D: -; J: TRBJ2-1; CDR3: ASSLTGSELTNEQF
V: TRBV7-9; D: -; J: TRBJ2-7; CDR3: ASSFGFSYEQY
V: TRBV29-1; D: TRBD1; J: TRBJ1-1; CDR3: SARQGSEAF
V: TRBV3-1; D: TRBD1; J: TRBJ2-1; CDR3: ASSRTGAHNEQF
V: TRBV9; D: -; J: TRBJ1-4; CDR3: ASSVGANHRNEKLF
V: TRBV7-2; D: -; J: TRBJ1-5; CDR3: ASSASRNQPQH
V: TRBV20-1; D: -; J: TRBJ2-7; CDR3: SASASGRGYEQY
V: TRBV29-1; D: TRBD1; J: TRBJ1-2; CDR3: SVEGTGISNYGYT